This TCR beta chain was observed in a study of human T cells and chemical hapten exposure. Time point of the sample: patch test 1, 2 weeks after DPC sensitization. This sample's treatment: therapeutic diphenylcyclopropenone sensitization with weekly scalp DPC. TCRdb used MiXCR to reprocess the RACE reads, holding one entry per CDR3 protein. The profile shows 95,000 to 150,000 distinct CDR3 sequences, around 13% of them singletons. Germline V lookup: CDR1 SGHDT, CDR2 YYEEEE. V lost 4 bases and J 2 bases, leaving 8 bases between the germline ends. This CDR3 is built from 13 residues. This clonotype was detected only a few times.

The chain recombines TRBV5-6 with TRBJ2-3; a possible D gene is TRBD2 (5 bases). The source of this sequence is a man aged 18 to 30 with alopecia areata. Some clones in this sample may be carry-over from other donors' samples. The specimen comprised whole blood, sampled in connection with sensitization to the hapten diphenylcyclopropenone (DPC). The CDR3 DNA reads TGTGCCAGCAGCACGGACTTCACAGATACGCAGTATTTT. This sequence encodes CASSTDFTDTQYF.